This T cell receptor beta chain stems from a study of CD8 T cells in ankylosing spondylitis. A single record per CDR3 protein comes from TCRdb applying MiXCR to the 5' RACE reads. The sample consists of approximately 260,000 distinct CDR3 sequences, around 9.2% of them appearing once. This clonotype turned up a few times. The specimen was blood, either unsorted or a sorted T cell fraction (not recorded which). The clonotype comes from a male donor with ankylosing spondylitis or in good health (not recorded which).

CDR3 sequence (DNA): TGTGCCAGCAGCTCAAGAAGGGGGGGGGCGACAGGGAACTATGGCTACACCTTC. It translates to CASSSRRGGATGNYGYTF. The chain links TRBV7-8 to TRBJ1-2; TRBD1 aligns across 7 bases. There are 18 residues in the CDR3. CDR1 and CDR2 (germline): SGHVS, FQNEAQ. The V segment lost 4 bases and the J segment 2 bases; nucleotides outside the gene matches: 16.